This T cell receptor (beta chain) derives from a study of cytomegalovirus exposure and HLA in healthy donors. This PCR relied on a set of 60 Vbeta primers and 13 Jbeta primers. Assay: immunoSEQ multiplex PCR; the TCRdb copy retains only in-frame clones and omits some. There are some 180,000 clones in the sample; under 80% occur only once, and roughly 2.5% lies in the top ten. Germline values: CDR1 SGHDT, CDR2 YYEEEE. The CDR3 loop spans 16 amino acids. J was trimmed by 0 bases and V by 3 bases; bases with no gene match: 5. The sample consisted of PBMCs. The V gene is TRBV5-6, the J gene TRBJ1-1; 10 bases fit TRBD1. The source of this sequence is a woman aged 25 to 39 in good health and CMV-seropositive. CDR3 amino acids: CASSWDRGNMNTEAFF. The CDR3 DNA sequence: TGTGCCAGCAGCTGGGACAGGGGCAACATGAACACTGAAGCTTTCTTT.